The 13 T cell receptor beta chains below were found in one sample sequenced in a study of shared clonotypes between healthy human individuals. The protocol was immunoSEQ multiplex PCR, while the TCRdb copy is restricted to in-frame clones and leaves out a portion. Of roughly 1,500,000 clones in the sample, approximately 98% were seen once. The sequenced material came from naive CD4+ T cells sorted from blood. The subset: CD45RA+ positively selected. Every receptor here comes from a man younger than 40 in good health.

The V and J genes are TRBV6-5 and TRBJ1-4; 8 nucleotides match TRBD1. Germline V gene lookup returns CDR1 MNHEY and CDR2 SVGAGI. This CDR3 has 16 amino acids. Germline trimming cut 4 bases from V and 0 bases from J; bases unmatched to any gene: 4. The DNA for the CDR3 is TGTGCCAGCAGTTCCTTACAGGGGGCAACTAATGAAAAACTGTTTTTT. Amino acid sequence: CASSSLQGATNEKLFF.

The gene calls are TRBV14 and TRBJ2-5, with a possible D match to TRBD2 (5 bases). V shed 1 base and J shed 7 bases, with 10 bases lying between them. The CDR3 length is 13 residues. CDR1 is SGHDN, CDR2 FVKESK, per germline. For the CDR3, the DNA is TGTGCCAGCAGCCAAGTACGGGGTGGGACCCAGTACTTC. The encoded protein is CASSQVRGGTQYF.

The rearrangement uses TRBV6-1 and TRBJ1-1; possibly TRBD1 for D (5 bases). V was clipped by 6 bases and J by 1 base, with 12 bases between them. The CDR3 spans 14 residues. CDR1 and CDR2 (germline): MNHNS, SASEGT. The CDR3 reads CASREQEGNTEAFF. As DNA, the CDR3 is TGTGCCAGCAGGGAACAGGAGGGGAACACTGAAGCTTTCTTT.

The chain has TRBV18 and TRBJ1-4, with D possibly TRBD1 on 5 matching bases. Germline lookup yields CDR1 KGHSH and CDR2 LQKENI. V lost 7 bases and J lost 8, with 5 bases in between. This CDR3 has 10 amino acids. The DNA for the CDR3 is TGTGCCAGCTGGGGGGAAAAACTGTTTTTT. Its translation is CASWGEKLFF.

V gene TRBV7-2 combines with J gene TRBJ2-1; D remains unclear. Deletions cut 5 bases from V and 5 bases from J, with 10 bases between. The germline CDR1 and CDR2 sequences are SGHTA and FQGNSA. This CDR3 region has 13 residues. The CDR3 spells CASSPRNHNEQFF. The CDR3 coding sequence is TGTGCCAGCAGCCCTAGGAACCACAATGAGCAGTTCTTC. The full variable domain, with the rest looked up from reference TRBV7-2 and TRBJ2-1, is GAGVSQSPSNKVTEKGKDVELRCDPISGHTALYWYRQSLGQGLEFLIYFQGNSAPDKSGLPSDRFSAERTGGSVSTLTIQRTQQEDSAVYLCASSPRNHNEQFFGPGTRLTVL.

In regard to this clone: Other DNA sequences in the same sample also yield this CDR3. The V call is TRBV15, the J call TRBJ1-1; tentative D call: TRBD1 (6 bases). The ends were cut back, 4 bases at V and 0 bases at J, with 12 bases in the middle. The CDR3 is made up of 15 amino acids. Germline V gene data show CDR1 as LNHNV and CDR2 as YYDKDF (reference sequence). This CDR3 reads CATSKGQLMNTEAFF. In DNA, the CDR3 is TGTGCCACCAGCAAAGGACAGCTCATGAACACTGAAGCTTTCTTT.

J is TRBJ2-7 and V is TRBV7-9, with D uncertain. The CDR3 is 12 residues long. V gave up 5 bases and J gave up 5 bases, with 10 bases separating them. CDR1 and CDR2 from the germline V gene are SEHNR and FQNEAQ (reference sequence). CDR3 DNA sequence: TGTGCCAGCAGCCTAGGGTCGGACGAGCAGTACTTC. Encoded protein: CASSLGSDEQYF.

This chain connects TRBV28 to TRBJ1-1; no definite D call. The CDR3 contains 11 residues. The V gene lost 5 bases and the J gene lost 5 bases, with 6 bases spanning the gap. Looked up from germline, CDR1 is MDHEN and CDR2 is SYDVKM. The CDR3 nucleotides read TGTGCCAGCAGTGAAACGACTGAAGCTTTCTTT. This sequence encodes CASSETTEAFF.

For the CDR3, the DNA is TGCAGCGTTTCGTCGGGGACCTCCTACAATGAGCAGTTCTTC. It yields the protein CSVSSGTSYNEQFF. The rearrangement links TRBV29-1 to TRBJ2-1; D could derive from TRBD1 or TRBD2 (5 bases each). Germline V gives CDR1 SQVTM, CDR2 ANQGSEA. The germline V and J ends were trimmed by 5 bases and 0 bases, with 11 bases remaining between them. The CDR3 extends over 14 amino acids.

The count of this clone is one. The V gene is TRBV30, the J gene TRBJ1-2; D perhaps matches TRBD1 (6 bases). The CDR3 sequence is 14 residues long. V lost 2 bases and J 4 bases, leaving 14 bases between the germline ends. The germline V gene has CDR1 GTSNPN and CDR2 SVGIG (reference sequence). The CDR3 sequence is CAWSLPRTVYGYTF. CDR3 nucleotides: TGTGCCTGGAGTCTCCCCCGGACAGTCTATGGCTACACCTTC.

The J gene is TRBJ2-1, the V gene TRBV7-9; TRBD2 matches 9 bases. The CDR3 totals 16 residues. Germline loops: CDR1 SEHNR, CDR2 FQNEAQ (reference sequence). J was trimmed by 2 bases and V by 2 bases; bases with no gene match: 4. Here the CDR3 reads CASSLYGGRAYNEQFF. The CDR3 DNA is TGTGCCAGCAGCTTATACGGCGGGAGGGCCTACAATGAGCAGTTCTTC.

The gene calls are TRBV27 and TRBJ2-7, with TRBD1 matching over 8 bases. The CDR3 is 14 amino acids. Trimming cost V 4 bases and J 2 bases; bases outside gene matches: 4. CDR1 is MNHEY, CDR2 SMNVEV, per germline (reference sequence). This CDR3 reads CASSSTRGPYEQYF. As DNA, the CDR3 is TGTGCCAGCAGTTCAACCAGGGGGCCCTACGAGCAGTACTTC.

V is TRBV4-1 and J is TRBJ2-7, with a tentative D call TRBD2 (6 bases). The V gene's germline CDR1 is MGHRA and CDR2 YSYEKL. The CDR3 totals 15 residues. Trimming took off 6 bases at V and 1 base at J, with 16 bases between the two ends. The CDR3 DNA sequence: TGCGCCAGCAGACCTCTGGGAGCGGGTTCCTACGAGCAGTACTTC. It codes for CASRPLGAGSYEQYF.